This T cell receptor (beta chain) was documented in a study of blood T cell repertoires in COVID-19. Turning to the study itself: The cDNA or gDNA used as material had been derived from T cells, B-cell-depleted T cells, or PBMCs.

The CDR3 length is 16 residues. With V trimmed by 4 bases and J by 5 bases, 8 bases remained unmatched. Per the germline V gene, CDR1 is SGHTA and CDR2 is FQGTGA. Per the authors' pipeline: Amplified reference gene primers provided the basis for estimating nucleated cell counts. Sequencing used immunoSEQ multiplex PCR; TCRdb keeps in-frame clones, though not all of them. From that table come the V and J calls and clone size; the DNA was used to work out D and trimming. This sample has 250,000 or so clones; 86% occur once, and the top ten carry around an eighth. The J gene is TRBJ2-2, the V gene TRBV7-3; TRBD1 aligns across 9 bases. Sequencing was done on a sample of peripheral blood. The TCR was taken from an elderly man with acute or convalescent COVID-19. The CDR3 loop is CASSSRTGVTTGELFF. In DNA, the CDR3 is TGTGCCAGCAGCTCCAGGACAGGGGTTACGACCGGGGAGCTGTTTTTT.